These T cell receptor beta chains were read from a single sample in a study of blood T cell repertoires in COVID-19. Clones were read by immunoSEQ multiplex PCR, and TCRdb kept only the in-frame ones, dropping some. The data contain around 250,000 clones, around 90% of them singletons. Sequenced: PBMCs or T cells enriched from blood (not recorded which). The receptors were sampled from a man aged 35 to 55 who had been exposed to COVID-19. CDR3s leave out the opening cysteine and the closing phenylalanine or tryptophan.

J,V,CDR3
TRBJ1-1,TRBV27,ASRDRVAGNTEAF
TRBJ2-1,TRBV29-1,SVWGSGSYNEQF
TRBJ1-6,TRBV7-8,ASSLSQGALYNSPLH
TRBJ2-7,TRBV28,ASRAPGQYEQY
TRBJ1-1,TRBV7-2,ASSLSPGHHTEAF
TRBJ2-7,TRBV7-9,ASKDAAGTYEQY
TRBJ1-2,TRBV6-5,ASSFHGTDYGYT
TRBJ2-5,TRBV30,AFSLIGTSQETQY
TRBJ2-7,TRBV18,ASSQPGQGGKQY
TRBJ1-2,TRBV9,ASSEGGTRRNYGYT
TRBJ1-1,TRBV25-1,ASSVGTHTEAF
TRBJ1-6,TRBV6-2/TRBV6-3,ASSYGGGGNSPLH
TRBJ2-5,TRBV9,ASSVDLQETQY
TRBJ2-2,TRBV5-6,ASSLWRDRLSGELF
TRBJ2-5,TRBV19,ASSRTGWSQTQY
TRBJ1-5,TRBV2,ASSERGLWPQH
TRBJ2-5,TRBV11-1,ASLGGGQETQY
TRBJ2-3,TRBV5-1,ASSSHRQELFRSTDTQY
TRBJ2-3,TRBV11-2,ASSLALDPSTDTQY
TRBJ2-6,TRBV28,ASSSGETGGRLVANVLT
TRBJ1-1,TRBV19,ASSIPRTGINTEAF
TRBJ2-1,TRBV3-1/TRBV3-2,ASSSPSGRSYNEQF
TRBJ1-4,TRBV11-2,ASSLRGQPPNEKLF
TRBJ1-5,TRBV2,ASSELTASNQPQH
TRBJ2-1,TRBV7-2,ASSSTSGRAYNEQF
TRBJ2-1,TRBV11-2,ASSFRTSGYNEQF
TRBJ2-3,TRBV11-3,ASSPPRSGRAGDTQY
TRBJ1-6,TRBV6-5,ASSYRGDNSPLH
TRBJ1-5,TRBV9,ASSPSDYSNQPQH
TRBJ1-5,TRBV27,ASSTGGGSNQPQH
TRBJ2-1,TRBV4-1,ASSQPGTGDNEQF
TRBJ1-1,TRBV5-1,ASSFGRVNTEAF
TRBJ2-7,TRBV9,ASSVGGGVTPSQY
TRBJ2-1,TRBV27,ASSANSGRFYNEQF
TRBJ2-7,TRBV2,ASSVEQGASYEQY
TRBJ2-7,TRBV29-1,SVAQGLAGFGEQY
TRBJ1-2,TRBV27,ASSSYLFSKRPFYT
TRBJ2-3,TRBV24-1,ATRSNRARDTDTQY
TRBJ1-3,TRBV6-1,ASSEAVGYQNTIY
TRBJ1-2,TRBV28,ASSTNSYGYT
TRBJ2-2,TRBV3-1/TRBV3-2,ASSPTNTGELF
TRBJ2-6,TRBV7-3,ASSSGLAGPSGANVLT
TRBJ2-1,TRBV6-4,ASSSSGSSYNEQF
TRBJ1-4,TRBV11-2,ASSLNVGGANEKLF
TRBJ2-3,TRBV28,ASNSLGTSTDTQY
TRBJ2-7,TRBV7-9,ASSWGGLAYEQY
TRBJ2-7,TRBV5-5,ASSLGQGHEQY
TRBJ1-5,TRBV28,ATKIQGPGSNQPQH
TRBJ1-1,TRBV18,ASSQRDRAEAF
TRBJ1-1,TRBV30,AWSRGRNTEAF
TRBJ1-2,TRBV7-3,ASSPLPNYGYT
TRBJ1-1,TRBV18,ASSATGATEAF